The clone carrying this TCR beta chain was observed once. The sample belongs to a study of control samples from healthy donors and cancer patients. Germline assignment: CDR1 SEHNR and CDR2 FQNEAQ (reference sequence). The CDR3 has 17 amino acids. V dropped 0 bases and J dropped 3 bases, with 17 bases sitting between them. Data came from immunoSEQ multiplex PCR; TCRdb stores just in-frame clones and leaves some out. The data contain 130,000 to 150,000 clones, around 90% of them singletons. The receptor's source is a man aged 30 to 45 in good health. The material sequenced was blood. This chain links TRBV7-9 with TRBJ1-2; tentative D call: TRBD1 (6 bases). The DNA of the CDR3 is TGTGCCAGCAGCTTAGCCGGGGAGGGCAGGGGAGACTATGGCTACACCTTC. Its translation is CASSLAGEGRGDYGYTF.